This TCR beta chain emerged from a study of CD8 T cells in Susac syndrome. An input of roughly 0.5 to 1 ug of RNA was subjected to reverse transcription using random hexamers. TCR beta CDR3 was amplified by immunoSEQ covering 54 Vbeta and 13 Jbeta. TCRdb re-called the immunoSEQ multiplex PCR reads through MiXCR, storing one row per CDR3 protein. This table holds hundreds of thousands of distinct CDR3 sequences, 85% found once. From blood CD8+ and CD4+ T cells, the TCR beta chain was sequenced. Negative isolation yielded the CD8+ and CD4+ T cells, while FACS enriched the TEMRA cells. V was pared by 1 base and J by 4 bases, with 12 bases between. Germline V lookup: CDR1 SQVTM, CDR2 ANQGSEA. The CDR3 is 14 residues long.

The chain uses TRBV29-1 and TRBJ2-3; D uncertain. Sequenced sample: CD8+ T cells from PBMCs. The receptor's source is a human donor with multiple sclerosis. CDR3 in DNA: TGCAGCGTTGAAGTATCTAGAGTCCCAGATACGCAGTATTTT. Translated, it gives CSVEVSRVPDTQYF.